This T cell receptor (beta chain) was documented in a study of cytomegalovirus exposure and HLA in healthy donors. A multiplex PCR was run with 60 Vbeta primers and 13 Jbeta primers. Sequenced by immunoSEQ multiplex PCR; TCRdb stores in-frame clones only, minus some. The sample includes 70,000 to 100,000 clones, approximately 70% of them seen just once. Germline values: CDR1 SGHDT, CDR2 YYEEEE. The CDR3 length is 15 residues. Trimming pared 0 bases from V and 3 bases from J, leaving 10 bases between. The sequenced material came from PBMCs. The chain has TRBV5-6 and TRBJ2-1, with D uncertain. The receptor was isolated from a man aged 45-65 years in good health and CMV-seronegative. CDR3: CASSLVTTRYNEQFF. DNA for the CDR3: TGTGCCAGCAGCTTGGTCACTACCCGCTACAATGAGCAGTTCTTC.